The 22 T cell receptor beta chains presented below share a single source sample, sequenced in a study of PD-L1 blockade in urothelial cancer. The method was immunoSEQ multiplex PCR; TCRdb's version includes in-frame clones alone and lacks a portion of them. The sample includes tens of thousands of clones, 80% to 85% of them seen just once. Indicated time point: pretreatment peripheral blood. The material was PBMCs, obtained around atezolizumab (anti-PD-L1) treatment. Every receptor here comes from a man between 65 and 85 years old with urothelial cancer.

This chain uses TRBV11-3 with TRBJ2-7, with D perhaps matching TRBD1 (6 bases). Deletions cut 3 bases from V and 7 bases from J, with 13 bases between. CDR3 length: 13 amino acids. Germline lookup yields CDR1 SGHNT and CDR2 YENEEA. CDR3 sequence reads: CASSLDSAGEQYF. The CDR3 DNA follows: TGTGCCAGCAGCTTGGACAGCGCCGGGGAGCAGTACTTC.

This sequence joins TRBV19 and TRBJ1-1; 8 bases line up with TRBD1. This CDR3 has 16 residues. CDR1 is LNHDA, CDR2 SQIVND, per germline (reference sequence). After removal of 4 bases from V and 8 bases from J, the junction contained 15 bases not matched to a gene. The CDR3 DNA follows: TGTGCCAGTAGTAATCCGTTCTCAGGGGGCCGGGTGGAAGCTTTCTTT. Protein product: CASSNPFSGGRVEAFF. Full variable domain (rest looked up from reference TRBV19 and TRBJ1-1): DGGITQSPKYLFRKEGQNVTLSCEQNLNHDAMYWYRQDPGQGLRLIYYSQIVNDFQKGDIAEGYSVSREKKESFPLTVTSAQKNPTAFYLCASSNPFSGGRVEAFFGQGTRLTVV.

The chain is built from TRBV6-1 and TRBJ2-7; 9 bases fit TRBD2. V shed 7 bases, J shed 3 bases, and the junction held 4 bases outside the gene matches. Germline-derived CDR1 and CDR2 are MNHNS and SASEGT. The CDR3 spans 13 residues. Here the CDR3 DNA reads TGTGCCAGCACTAGCGGGGATATCTACGAGCAGTACTTC. Translation gives CASTSGDIYEQYF.

This chain joins TRBV18 and TRBJ2-6, with a weak D call TRBD2 (5 bases). The germline gives CDR1 KGHSH, CDR2 LQKENI. The V end was cut by 1 base, the J end by 2 bases, with 12 bases between. The CDR3 runs 17 residues. In DNA, the CDR3 is TGTGCCAGCTCACCACAACGAGTGGGAGCTGGGGCCAACGTCCTGACTTTC. Translated, it gives CASSPQRVGAGANVLTF.

V usage is TRBV4-1 and J usage is TRBJ2-7, with 8 bases that match TRBD2. CDR1 MGHRA and CDR2 YSYEKL come from the germline V gene. V shed 4 bases, J shed 0 bases, and the junction held 2 bases outside the gene matches. This CDR3 has 14 residues. This CDR3 is CASSRSGTSYEQYF. CDR3 nucleotide sequence: TGCGCCAGCAGCCGTAGCGGGACCTCCTACGAGCAGTACTTC.

The V and J genes are TRBV5-1 and TRBJ2-7, with TRBD1 matching over 9 bases. Germline assignment: CDR1 SGHRS and CDR2 YFSETQ. The CDR3 length is 16 residues. Losses at the gene ends were 0 bases for V and 3 bases for J; bases not matched to a gene: 7. DNA for the CDR3: TGCGCCAGCAGCTTGGGAGGGACAGGGAAGGGCTACGAGCAGTACTTC. It translates to CASSLGGTGKGYEQYF.

The chain carries TRBV6-5 and TRBJ2-2, with D possibly being TRBD1 (6 bases). Trimming cost V 7 bases and J 1 base, with 10 bases left between them. This CDR3 spans 14 amino acids. Germline-derived CDR1 and CDR2 are MNHEY and SVGAGI. The CDR3 spells CASTRQVNTGELFF. CDR3 DNA sequence: TGTGCCAGCACCCGACAGGTGAACACCGGGGAGCTGTTTTTT.

This chain uses TRBV19 with TRBJ1-5; D is unclear. Looked up from germline, CDR1 is LNHDA and CDR2 is SQIVND (reference sequence). The V end was cut by 6 bases, the J end by 4 bases, with 16 bases between. The CDR3 runs 15 residues. CDR3 residues: CASRPEGAGNQPQHF. DNA for the CDR3: TGTGCCAGTAGGCCGGAGGGAGCGGGGAATCAGCCCCAGCATTTT.

This chain links TRBV4-1 with TRBJ2-1, with TRBD2 matching over 7 bases. CDR3 length: 18 residues. J lost 5 bases, V lost 4 bases, and 17 bases had no gene match. Germline V gene sequence: CDR1 MGHRA, CDR2 YSYEKL. CDR3 protein: CASSPRGWRGRRNNEQFF. The CDR3 DNA reads TGCGCCAGCAGCCCCCGAGGGTGGCGCGGGAGAAGAAACAATGAGCAGTTCTTC.

V is TRBV6-1 and J is TRBJ1-2; tentatively, D is TRBD1 (5 bases). Per the germline V gene, CDR1 is MNHNS and CDR2 is SASEGT. There are 15 residues in the CDR3. V gave up 3 bases and J gave up 3 bases, with 14 bases separating them. In DNA, the CDR3 is TGTGCCAGCAGTGAGATTCTCAGGGCGCACTATGGCTACACCTTC. It codes for CASSEILRAHYGYTF.

This clone was found a few times. This chain links TRBV25-1 with TRBJ2-7, with TRBD1 matching over 9 bases. The germline CDR1 and CDR2 sequences are MGHDK and SYGVNS. The CDR3 sequence is 14 residues long. After removal of 7 bases from V and 2 bases from J, the junction contained 6 bases not matched to a gene. The DNA of the CDR3 is TGTGCCAGCACCCCGAGGACAGGGGCCTACGAGCAGTACTTC. This gives the protein CASTPRTGAYEQYF.

This clone appeared a single time. The chain links TRBV30 to TRBJ1-1; 7 bases align to TRBD1. Germline lookup yields CDR1 GTSNPN and CDR2 SVGIG (reference sequence). CDR3 length equals 13 residues. V shed 5 bases, J shed 3 bases, and the junction held 6 bases outside the gene matches. The CDR3 sequence: CAWAGTEYTEAFF. The DNA for the CDR3 is TGTGCCTGGGCCGGGACAGAGTACACTGAAGCTTTCTTT.

The chain is built from TRBV28 and TRBJ2-2, with D possibly matching TRBD2 (5 bases). The CDR3 runs 12 residues. V lost 5 bases and J lost 6, with 7 bases in between. In germline, CDR1 is MDHEN, CDR2 SYDVKM. CDR3 nucleotide sequence: TGTGCCAGCAGTAAGGGAGCCGGGGAGCTGTTTTTT. Protein product: CASSKGAGELFF.

The J gene is TRBJ2-2, the V gene TRBV2, with 9 nucleotides matching TRBD2. V trimming: 5 bases; J trimming: 1 base; junction bases outside the gene matches: 8. Germline loops: CDR1 SNHLY, CDR2 FYNNEI. This CDR3 region has 17 residues. The CDR3 reads CASSFSSGIVNTGELFF. The CDR3 region has the DNA TGTGCCAGCAGTTTCTCTAGCGGGATAGTGAACACCGGGGAGCTGTTTTTT.

V is TRBV11-3 and J is TRBJ2-1; 8 nucleotides align to TRBD2. Germline V gene data show CDR1 as SGHNT and CDR2 as YENEEA. The CDR3 contains 16 residues. V lost 1 base and J lost 9; bases outside the gene matches: 11. This chain's CDR3 is CASSLGAGGRESEQFF. The CDR3 bases are TGTGCCAGCAGCTTAGGCGCGGGAGGAAGGGAGAGTGAGCAGTTCTTC.

This chain uses TRBV30 with TRBJ1-5, with 8 bases matching TRBD1. The CDR3 sequence is 15 residues long. Germline-derived CDR1 and CDR2 are GTSNPN and SVGIG (reference sequence). The ends lost 2 bases at V and 1 base at J; junction bases unmatched: 4. In DNA, the CDR3 is TGTGCCTGGAGTCGAGGACAGGGAAGCAATCAGCCCCAGCATTTT. It is translated as CAWSRGQGSNQPQHF.

V and J are TRBV6-6 and TRBJ1-1; TRBD1 is a possible D gene (6 bases). Looked up from germline, CDR1 is MNHNY and CDR2 is SVGAGI (reference sequence). Trimming left V 5 bases short and J 1 base short, with 8 bases between. This CDR3 contains 13 residues. CDR3 DNA sequence: TGTGCCAGCAGTCAACAGGGGAACACTGAAGCTTTCTTT. Its protein product is CASSQQGNTEAFF.

On this clone itself: The junction and the germline gene differ at one end; a read error may be behind it. The V and J genes are TRBV7-7 and TRBJ2-1; a weak D match, TRBD2 (6 bases). Germline-derived CDR1 and CDR2 are SSHAT and FNYEAQ (reference sequence). The CDR3 has 13 amino acids. CDR3 bases: TGTGCTAGCAGCCGACGACTAGACGATGAGCAGTTCTTC. It yields the protein CASSRRLDDEQFF.

The chain uses TRBV5-4 and TRBJ2-2; 11 positions match TRBD2. The CDR3 consists of 17 residues. Germline V gene sequence: CDR1 SGHNT, CDR2 YYREEE (reference sequence). V trimming: 5 bases; J trimming: 6 bases; junction bases outside the gene matches: 12. CDR3 bases: TGTGCCAGCAGTCAGCACCTTCTAGCGGGAGGTCCCGGGGAGCTGTTTTTT. Protein sequence: CASSQHLLAGGPGELFF.

This clone was found once. At one end the junction does not follow the germline gene, possibly because of a read error. The chain joins TRBV7-7 to TRBJ2-5; unclear D gene. This CDR3 region has 13 residues. CDR1 SSHAT and CDR2 FNYEAQ come from the germline V gene (reference sequence). The CDR3 is CASSLASQETQYF. The CDR3 DNA reads TGTGCTAGCAGCTTAGCCAGCCAAGAGACCCAGTACTTC. Using reference TRBV7-7 and TRBJ2-5 for the parts outside the CDR3, the full variable domain is GAGVSQSPRYKVTKRGQDVTLRCDPISSHATLYWYQQALGQGPEFLTYFNYEAQPDKSGLPSDRFSAERPEGSISTLTIQRTEQRDSAMYRCASSLASQETQYFGPGTRLLVL.

This chain joins TRBV28 and TRBJ1-1; a weak D match, TRBD1 (6 bases). V lost 7 bases, J lost 6 bases, and 12 bases lay in between. Germline V gene lookup returns CDR1 MDHEN and CDR2 SYDVKM. The CDR3 totals 12 residues. As DNA, the CDR3 is TGTGCCAGCACTCCCAGGGGCGCTGAAGCTTTCTTT. It is translated as CASTPRGAEAFF.

This chain links TRBV5-8 with TRBJ2-7; D not certain. The CDR3 consists of 14 residues. Trimming removed 3 bases from V and 2 bases from J, with 12 bases in between. Germline loops: CDR1 SGHTS, CDR2 YDEGEE. The CDR3 spells CASSSLPRAYEQYF. The CDR3 bases are TGTGCCAGCAGCTCGCTTCCTAGAGCCTACGAGCAGTACTTC.